The 13 T cell receptor beta chains below come from one sample, sequenced in a study of response to subunit inactivated influenza vaccine. TCRdb re-called the RT-PCR reads with MiXCR, one entry per CDR3 protein. This table holds about 480,000 distinct CDR3 sequences, roughly 9.7% found once. The sample in question was PBMCs from blood, obtained roughly 46 days after vaccination. Receptor source: a man aged 45-65 years who received an inactivated influenza vaccine.

This clonotype has just a few counts. The rearrangement joins TRBV20-1 to TRBJ2-3; no clear D gene. The CDR3 has 15 residues. Trimming took off 0 bases at V and 2 bases at J, with 12 bases between the two ends. CDR1 and CDR2 (germline): DFQATT, SNEGSKA (reference sequence). CDR3 DNA sequence: TGCAGTGCTAGAGAATCCACCGTGGCCACAGATACGCAGTATTTT. Encoded protein: CSARESTVATDTQYF.

CDR3 amino acids: CASSQALDGAYEQYF. CDR3 nucleotide sequence: TGCGCCAGCAGCCAGGCCCTCGACGGTGCCTACGAGCAGTACTTC. The chain couples TRBV4-3 to TRBJ2-7, with D hard to call. Germline V gene data show CDR1 as LGHNA and CDR2 as YSLEER. The V gene lost 3 bases and the J gene lost 2 bases, with 14 bases spanning the gap. The CDR3 loop spans 15 amino acids.

The chain couples TRBV10-3 to TRBJ1-2; unclear D gene. There are 15 residues in the CDR3. Germline CDR1 and CDR2: ENHRY and SYGVKD. Trimming left V 0 bases short and J 0 bases short, with 8 bases between. The CDR3 DNA reads TGTGCCATCAGTGAGTCGTCCGGTTCTAACTATGGCTACACCTTC. Translating it yields CAISESSGSNYGYTF.

This chain joins TRBV7-2 and TRBJ2-1; tentatively, D is TRBD1 or TRBD2 (5 bases each). CDR3 length equals 15 residues. Trimming removed 2 bases at V and 5 bases at J, with 13 bases between. Germline CDR1 and CDR2: SGHTA and FQGNSA. In DNA, the CDR3 is TGTGCCAGCAGCTTATTCGGGACCGCCAACAATGAGCAGTTCTTC. Its protein is CASSLFGTANNEQFF.

The V gene is TRBV27, the J gene TRBJ2-7, with 8 bases lining up with TRBD1. This CDR3 comprises 14 residues. Looked up from germline, CDR1 is MNHEY and CDR2 is SMNVEV (reference sequence). With V trimmed by 5 bases and J by 4 bases, 7 bases remained unmatched. CDR3 loop: CASSPGQVGYEQYF. The CDR3, as DNA: TGTGCCAGCAGTCCGGGACAGGTTGGGTACGAGCAGTACTTC.

The V and J genes are TRBV12-3 or TRBV12-4 and TRBJ2-3; D might be TRBD2 (6 bases). V was cut by 4 bases and J by 2 bases, with 10 bases left in between. The CDR3 contains 14 residues. The DNA of the CDR3 is TGTGCCAGCAGTTGGGGGGAATTCACAGATACGCAGTATTTT. Amino acids: CASSWGEFTDTQYF.

The chain carries TRBV21-1 and TRBJ2-4; the table's D gene call, TRBD2, was not cross checked with the DNA. TRBV21-1 is a pseudogene. The CDR3 contains 14 residues. Written as DNA, the CDR3 is TGTGCCAGCAGCAGGGTGGAGGGCCAAAACATTCAGTACTTC. The encoded protein is CASSRVEGQNIQYF.

Of note for this clonotype: A single base separates this from a much larger clone, so it may be a read error. This rearrangement joins TRBV7-9 to TRBJ2-1; no clear D gene. Germline CDR1 and CDR2: SEHNR and FQNEAQ (reference sequence). This CDR3 is 15 amino acids long. CDR3 DNA sequence: TGTGCCATCAGCTTTAAGGGCCAGAGGTACAATGAGCAGTTCTTC. This translates into CAISFKGQRYNEQFF.

V is TRBV9 and J is TRBJ2-7; the D gene is possibly TRBD2 (5 bases). This CDR3 has 13 residues. CDR1 and CDR2 from the germline V gene are SGDLS and YYNGEE. Between the trimmed V and J ends, which lost 3 bases and 6 bases, there was a span of 13 bases. The CDR3 protein is CASSEGSGFEQYF. In DNA form, the CDR3 reads TGTGCCAGCAGCGAGGGATCGGGGTTCGAGCAGTACTTC.

The sample holds many counts of this clonotype. V gene TRBV4-2 combines with J gene TRBJ2-1; perhaps TRBD1 as D (5 bases). The CDR3 runs to 15 residues. Germline V gives CDR1 LGHNA, CDR2 YNFKEQ. Deletions cut 0 bases from V and 2 bases from J, with 8 bases between. For the CDR3, the DNA is TGTGCCAGCAGCCAAGATCCAGGGACCTACAATGAGCAGTTCTTC. Amino acid sequence: CASSQDPGTYNEQFF.

This clonotype was recorded at least ten times. CDR3 DNA: TGTGCCAGCAGTTACGGGAGAGGTAATGAAAAACTGTTTTTT. Translated: CASSYGRGNEKLFF. The V and J genes are TRBV6-2 or TRBV6-3 and TRBJ1-4; D unresolved. Germline CDR1 is MNHEY and CDR2 is SVGEGT. Deletions cut 2 bases from V and 4 bases from J, with 8 bases between. CDR3 size: 14 residues.

This clonotype was counted a single time. With a much larger clone just one base away, this may be a read error. This sequence joins TRBV6-2 or TRBV6-3 and TRBJ2-5; TRBD2 aligns across 10 bases. The V segment lost 6 bases and the J segment 5 bases; nucleotides outside the gene matches: 12. Germline CDR1 reads MNHEY; CDR2 reads SVGEGT. The CDR3 totals 16 residues. The CDR3 region is CASSRQLASGSETQYF. CDR3 DNA sequence: TGTGCCAGCAGCCGCCAGTTGGCTAGCGGGAGCGAGACCCAGTACTTC.

This clonotype was detected only a few times. This sequence joins TRBV7-6 and TRBJ2-1; the match to TRBD1 covers 8 bases. The CDR3 runs to 13 residues. Germline V gene sequence: CDR1 SGHVS, CDR2 FNYEAQ. The J segment lost 10 bases and the V segment lost 4 bases, leaving 6 bases of the junction unmatched. This CDR3 is CASSYRGWGEQFF. DNA for the CDR3: TGTGCCAGCAGCTACAGGGGGTGGGGGGAGCAGTTCTTC.